These 8 T cell receptor beta chains were sequenced from one sample in a study of neurological immune-mediated disorders. One entry per CDR3 protein results from TCRdb running MiXCR on the 5' RACE reads. The profile shows tens of thousands of distinct CDR3 sequences, more than 14% of them singletons. What was sequenced was CD4+ T cells from blood. These receptors were collected from a woman between 55 and 75 years old with HTLV-1-associated myelopathy (HAM/TSP).

CDR3 sequence (DNA): TGTGCCAGCAGCTTAGCGGGGGGGCAATATTCCGGGGAGCTGTTTTTT. Its translation is CASSLAGGQYSGELFF. The chain uses TRBV7-2 and TRBJ2-2; TRBD2 is a possible D gene (7 bases). The CDR3 spans 16 residues. Germline lookup yields CDR1 SGHTA and CDR2 FQGNSA. Trimming cost V 0 bases and J 6 bases, with 14 bases left between them.

In its sample, this clonotype was seen many times. The rearrangement uses TRBV5-1 and TRBJ2-5, with D uncertain. The CDR3 is made up of 12 amino acids. Trimming removed 0 bases at V and 4 bases at J, with 4 bases between. Germline loops: CDR1 SGHRS, CDR2 YFSETQ. CDR3 in DNA: TGCGCCAGCAGCTTGGATGGAGAGACCCAGTACTTC. Its protein is CASSLDGETQYF.

This clonotype was observed at least ten times. One junction end disagrees with the germline gene, perhaps due to a read error. The genes are TRBV5-1 and TRBJ1-1; D not certain. This CDR3 has 13 residues. CDR1 is SGHRS, CDR2 YFSETQ, per germline. DNA of the CDR3: TGCGCCAGCAGCTTGGTGTCGAACTCTGAAGCTTTCTTT. Translating gives CASSLVSNSEAFF. The whole variable domain, remainder taken from reference TRBV5-1 and TRBJ1-1, is KAGVTQTPRYLIKTRGQQVTLSCSPISGHRSVSWYQQTPGQGLQFLFEYFSETQRNKGNFPGRFSGRQFSNSRSEMNVSTLELGDSALYLCASSLVSNSEAFFGQGTRLTVV.

At least ten counts were recorded for this clonotype. The rearrangement uses TRBV20-1 and TRBJ1-1; D gene unclear. The CDR3 length is 12 residues. V lost 5 bases and J lost 4, with 11 bases in between. Germline V CDR1 and CDR2: DFQATT, SNEGSKA (reference sequence). The CDR3 DNA reads as TGCAGTGCTCACGGAGTGGGCACTGAAGCTTTCTTT. This codes for CSAHGVGTEAFF.

This clonotype was counted ten times or more. The chain couples TRBV18 to TRBJ1-4, with D uncertain. This CDR3 is 14 amino acids long. Germline V gene sequence: CDR1 KGHSH, CDR2 LQKENI. V gave up 3 bases and J gave up 7 bases, with 12 bases separating them. The DNA of the CDR3 is TGTGCCAGCTCACCCCACCCGGACTCTGAAAAACTGTTTTTT. It encodes CASSPHPDSEKLFF.

This clonotype was recorded many times. This chain connects TRBV5-1 to TRBJ1-4; 9 nucleotides agree with TRBD1. The CDR3 consists of 14 residues. Looked up from germline, CDR1 is SGHRS and CDR2 is YFSETQ. V lost 4 bases and J lost 3; bases outside the gene matches: 1. The chain's CDR3 is CASSRTGANEKLFF. Here the CDR3 DNA reads TGCGCCAGCAGCAGGACAGGGGCTAATGAAAAACTGTTTTTT.

This clonotype counts as medium-sized. This sequence joins TRBV5-1 and TRBJ1-3; the D is unclear. Germline-derived CDR1 and CDR2 are SGHRS and YFSETQ. V was clipped by 0 bases and J by 4 bases, with 14 bases between them. There are 16 residues in the CDR3. The CDR3 sequence is CASSLDVRGSGNTIYF. For the CDR3, the DNA is TGCGCCAGCAGCTTGGATGTGCGGGGTTCGGGAAACACCATATATTTT.

This clonotype showed up many times. This chain links TRBV5-1 with TRBJ2-2; the D gene is possibly TRBD1 (6 bases). The CDR3 totals 16 residues. Germline values: CDR1 SGHRS, CDR2 YFSETQ. The V end lost 2 bases, the J end lost 4 bases, and 15 bases lay between the germline ends. DNA of the CDR3: TGCGCCAGCAGCTTAGGAACCCTGACAGGCACCGGGGAGCTGTTTTTT. It is translated as CASSLGTLTGTGELFF.